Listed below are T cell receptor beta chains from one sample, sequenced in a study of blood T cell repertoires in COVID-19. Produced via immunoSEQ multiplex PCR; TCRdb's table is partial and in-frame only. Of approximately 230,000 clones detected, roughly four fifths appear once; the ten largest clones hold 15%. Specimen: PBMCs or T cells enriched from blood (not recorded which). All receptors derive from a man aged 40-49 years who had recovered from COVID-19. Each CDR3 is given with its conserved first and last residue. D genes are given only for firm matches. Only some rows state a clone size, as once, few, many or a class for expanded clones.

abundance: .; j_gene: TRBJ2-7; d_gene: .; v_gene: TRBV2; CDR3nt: TGTGCCAGCAGCGCCGTGGCCTCGGCGGGCGAGCAGTACTTC; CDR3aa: CASSAVASAGEQYF
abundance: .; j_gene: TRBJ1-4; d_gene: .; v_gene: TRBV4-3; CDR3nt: TGCGCCAGCAGCCAAGGGCCAGGGACTGGGGCAAATTGGGAAAAACTGTTTTTT; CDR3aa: CASSQGPGTGANWEKLFF
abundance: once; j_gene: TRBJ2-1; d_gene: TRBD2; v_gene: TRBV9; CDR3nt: TGTGCCAGCAGCGGGCTAGGCGGGAGGGGGACCTACAATGAGCAGTTCTTC; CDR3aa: CASSGLGGRGTYNEQFF
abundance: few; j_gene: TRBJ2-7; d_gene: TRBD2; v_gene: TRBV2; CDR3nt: TGTGCCAGCAGGACTAGCGAGTCCTACGAGCAGTACTTC; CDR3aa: CASRTSESYEQYF
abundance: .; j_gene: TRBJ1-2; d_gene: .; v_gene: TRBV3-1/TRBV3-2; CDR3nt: TGTGCCAGCAGCTCTCCTGGAGGAAACTATGGCTACACCTTC; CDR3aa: CASSSPGGNYGYTF
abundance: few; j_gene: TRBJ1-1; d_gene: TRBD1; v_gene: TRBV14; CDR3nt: TGTGCCAGCAGCGCACAGGGGGCATTGGCCACTGAAGCTTTCTTT; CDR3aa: CASSAQGALATEAFF
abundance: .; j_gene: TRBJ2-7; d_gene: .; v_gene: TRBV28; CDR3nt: TGTGCCAGCAGTTCTCAAGGGAGTACCCTCTACGAGCAGTACTTC; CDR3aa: CASSSQGSTLYEQYF
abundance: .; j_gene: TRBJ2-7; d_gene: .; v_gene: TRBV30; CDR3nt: TGTGCCTGTCTCGAGACGGGCGAGCAGTACTTC; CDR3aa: CACLETGEQYF
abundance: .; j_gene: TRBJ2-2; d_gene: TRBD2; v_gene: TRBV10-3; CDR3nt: TGTGCCATCAGTCAGTCCAGGGAGGGCGGGGAGCTGTTTTTT; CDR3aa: CAISQSREGGELFF
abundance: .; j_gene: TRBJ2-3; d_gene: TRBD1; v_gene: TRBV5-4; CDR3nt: TGTGCCAGCAGCCCGGACAGGGGCCTCACAGATACGCAGTATTTT; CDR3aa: CASSPDRGLTDTQYF
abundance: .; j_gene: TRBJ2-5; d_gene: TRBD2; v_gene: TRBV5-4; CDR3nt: TGTGCCAGCAGCCCCTGGGGGGGAGAGACCCAGTACTTC; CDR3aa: CASSPWGGETQYF
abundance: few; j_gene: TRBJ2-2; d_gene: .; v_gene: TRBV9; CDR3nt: TGTGCCAGCAGCGTAGACATCCGATTGTCGGGGGGGGAGCTGTTTTTT; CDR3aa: CASSVDIRLSGGELFF
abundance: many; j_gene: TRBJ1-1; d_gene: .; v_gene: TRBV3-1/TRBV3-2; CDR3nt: TGTGCCAGCAGCCAAGGTCACGGGGGAGTGAACACTGAAGCTTTCTTT; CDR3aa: CASSQGHGGVNTEAFF
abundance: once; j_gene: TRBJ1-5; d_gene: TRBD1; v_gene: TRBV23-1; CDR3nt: TGCGCCAGCAGTCGGGGCGACAGGGAGAATCAGCCCCAGCATTTT; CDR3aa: CASSRGDRENQPQHF
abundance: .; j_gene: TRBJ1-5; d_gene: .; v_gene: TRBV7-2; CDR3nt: TGTGCCAGCAGCTCGACAGGTTACAATCAGCCCCAGCATTTT; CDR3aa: CASSSTGYNQPQHF
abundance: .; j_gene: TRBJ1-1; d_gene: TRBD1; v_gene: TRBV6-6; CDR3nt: TGTGCCAGCAGGACTCGGAGGACAGGAAACACTGAAGCTTTCTTT; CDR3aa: CASRTRRTGNTEAFF
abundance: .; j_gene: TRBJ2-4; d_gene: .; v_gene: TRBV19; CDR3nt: TGTGCCAGTAGTATCGGGACAGGACTAGACATTCAGTACTTC; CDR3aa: CASSIGTGLDIQYF
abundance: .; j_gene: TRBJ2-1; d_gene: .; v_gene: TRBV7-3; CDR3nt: TGTGCCAGCAGCTTAGGTCCGGGGAGCTCCTACAATGAGCAGTTCTTC; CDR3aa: CASSLGPGSSYNEQFF
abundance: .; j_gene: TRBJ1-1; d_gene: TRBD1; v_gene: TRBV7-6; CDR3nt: TGTGCCAGCAGCTCCCCCCCCTCGGGACAGGCCTCTGAAGCTTTCTTT; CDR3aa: CASSSPPSGQASEAFF
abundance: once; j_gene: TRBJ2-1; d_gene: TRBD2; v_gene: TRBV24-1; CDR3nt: TGTGCCACCAGTGACGGAGACCCGGGACTAGCCTCCCATGAGCAGTTCTTC; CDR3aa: CATSDGDPGLASHEQFF
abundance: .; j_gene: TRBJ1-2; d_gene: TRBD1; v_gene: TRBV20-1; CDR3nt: TGCAGTGCTAGTGGTGGACAGGGGAACTATGGCTACACCTTC; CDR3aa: CSASGGQGNYGYTF
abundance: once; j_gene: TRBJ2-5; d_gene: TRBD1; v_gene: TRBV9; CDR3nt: TGTGCCAGCAGCCCTCGGCAGGGGGCTTTCCAAGAGACCCAGTACTTC; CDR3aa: CASSPRQGAFQETQYF
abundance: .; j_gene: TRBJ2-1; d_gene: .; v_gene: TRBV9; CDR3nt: TGTGCCAGCAGCGTGATTGGTAGCTCGATCTACAATGAGCAGTTCTTC; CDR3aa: CASSVIGSSIYNEQFF
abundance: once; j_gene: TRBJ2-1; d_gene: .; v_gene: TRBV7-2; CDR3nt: TGTGCCAGCAGCCCACCAGGGGGGAGCTCCTACAATGAGCAGTTCTTC; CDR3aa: CASSPPGGSSYNEQFF
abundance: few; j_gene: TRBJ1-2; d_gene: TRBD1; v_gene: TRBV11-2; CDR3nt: TGTGCCAGCCGTCCAGGGGGGTTCTATGGCTACACCTTC; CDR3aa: CASRPGGFYGYTF
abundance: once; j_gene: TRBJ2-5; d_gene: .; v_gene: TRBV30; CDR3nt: TGTGCCTGGAGTGTGGTACTTCGCCAAGAGACCCAGTACTTC; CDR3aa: CAWSVVLRQETQYF
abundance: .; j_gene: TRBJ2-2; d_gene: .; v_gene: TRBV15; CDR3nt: TGTGCCACCAGTCCCTACAGGAACACCGGGGAGCTGTTTTTT; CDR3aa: CATSPYRNTGELFF
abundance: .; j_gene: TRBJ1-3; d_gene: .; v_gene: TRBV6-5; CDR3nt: TGTGCCAGCAGCTACCGGGAACTTGGAAACACCATATATTTT; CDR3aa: CASSYRELGNTIYF
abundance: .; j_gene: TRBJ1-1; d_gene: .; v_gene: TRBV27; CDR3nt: TGTGCCAGCAGTTTAAATTCTGCGGGCGCGGCTTTCTTT; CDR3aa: CASSLNSAGAAFF
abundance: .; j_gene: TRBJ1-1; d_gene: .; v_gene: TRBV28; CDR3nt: TGTGCCAGCAGAGATCCAGGGATCGAAGCTTTCTTT; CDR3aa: CASRDPGIEAFF
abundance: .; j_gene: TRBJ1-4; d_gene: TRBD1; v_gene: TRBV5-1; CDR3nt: TGCGCCAGCAGCCTCGGGACAGGGGGGGAAAAACTGTTTTTT; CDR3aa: CASSLGTGGEKLFF
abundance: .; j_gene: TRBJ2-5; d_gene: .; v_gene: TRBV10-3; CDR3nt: TGTGCCATCAGTGAGCCAGGGTCACTGAAAGAGACCCAGTACTTC; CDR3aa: CAISEPGSLKETQYF
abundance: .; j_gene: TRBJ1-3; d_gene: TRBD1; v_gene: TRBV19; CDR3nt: TGTGCCAGCCCGGGGACAGCTGGAAACACCATATATTTT; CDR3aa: CASPGTAGNTIYF
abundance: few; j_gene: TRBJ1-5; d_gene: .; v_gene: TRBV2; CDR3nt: TGTGCCAGCAGTCCGACGGGGGGTCATCAGCCCCAGCATTTT; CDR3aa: CASSPTGGHQPQHF
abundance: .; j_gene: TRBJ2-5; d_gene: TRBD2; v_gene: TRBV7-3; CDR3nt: TGTGCCAGCAGCTTACTTGTGGGAGGGCAAGAGACCCAGTACTTC; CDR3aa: CASSLLVGGQETQYF
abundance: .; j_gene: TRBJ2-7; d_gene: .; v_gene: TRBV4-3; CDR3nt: TGCGCCAGCAGCCAATACGGACAGACCGATTACGAGCAGTACTTC; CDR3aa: CASSQYGQTDYEQYF
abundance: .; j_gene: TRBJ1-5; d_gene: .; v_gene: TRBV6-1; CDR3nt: TGTGCCAGCAGTGAAGAGGGGAAACAGGCGAATCAGCCCCAGCATTTT; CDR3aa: CASSEEGKQANQPQHF
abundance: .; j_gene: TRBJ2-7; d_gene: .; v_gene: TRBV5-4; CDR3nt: TGTGCCAGCAGCCTGGGACAAGGCCGCTCCTACGAGCAGTACTTC; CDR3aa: CASSLGQGRSYEQYF
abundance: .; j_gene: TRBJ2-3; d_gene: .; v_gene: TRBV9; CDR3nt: TGTGCCAGCAGCGTAGGTCAGGGGGGTTACATGAGAACAGATACGCAGTATTTT; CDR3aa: CASSVGQGGYMRTDTQYF
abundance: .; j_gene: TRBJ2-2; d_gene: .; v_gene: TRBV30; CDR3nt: TGTGCCTGGAGCGAGGGCCCAGCGAACACCGGGGAGCTGTTTTTT; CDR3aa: CAWSEGPANTGELFF
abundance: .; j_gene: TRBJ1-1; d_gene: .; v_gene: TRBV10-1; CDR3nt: TGCGCCAGCAGTGAGTCGTCCAGTCTTATGAACACTGAAGCTTTCTTT; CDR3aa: CASSESSSLMNTEAFF
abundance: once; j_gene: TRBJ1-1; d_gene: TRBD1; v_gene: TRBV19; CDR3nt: TGTGCCAGTAGGGTAGGACAGGGGGCTGAAGCTTTCTTT; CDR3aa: CASRVGQGAEAFF
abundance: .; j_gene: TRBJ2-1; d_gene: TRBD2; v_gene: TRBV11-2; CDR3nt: TGTGCCAGCAGCTTTGGGGATCTAGCGGGATTTTTGAATGAGCAGTTCTTC; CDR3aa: CASSFGDLAGFLNEQFF
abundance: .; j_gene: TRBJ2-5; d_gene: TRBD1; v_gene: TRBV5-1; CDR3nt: TGCGCCAGCAGACCGACAGGGTCAGAGGAGACCCAGTACTTC; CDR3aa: CASRPTGSEETQYF
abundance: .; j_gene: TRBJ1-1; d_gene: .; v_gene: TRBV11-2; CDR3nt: TGTGCCAGCAGCTTAAGCCGCCCGAACACTGAAGCTTTCTTT; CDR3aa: CASSLSRPNTEAFF
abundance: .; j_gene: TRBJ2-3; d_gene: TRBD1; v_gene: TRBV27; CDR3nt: TGTGCCAGCAGTTTCTTGGACAGGTCGTATACGCAGTATTTT; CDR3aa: CASSFLDRSYTQYF
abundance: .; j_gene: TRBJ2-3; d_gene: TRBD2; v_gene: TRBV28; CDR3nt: TGTGCCAGCAGTTTCTTGACTAGCGGAAGCACAGATACGCAGTATTTT; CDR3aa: CASSFLTSGSTDTQYF
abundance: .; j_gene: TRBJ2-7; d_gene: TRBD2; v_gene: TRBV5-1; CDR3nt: TGCGCCAGCGCTACTAGCGGGCTTGCCTACGAGCAGTACTTC; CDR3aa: CASATSGLAYEQYF
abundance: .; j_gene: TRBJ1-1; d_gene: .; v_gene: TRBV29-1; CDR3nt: TGCAGCGCCCGGAGGATGAACACTGAAGCTTTCTTT; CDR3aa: CSARRMNTEAFF
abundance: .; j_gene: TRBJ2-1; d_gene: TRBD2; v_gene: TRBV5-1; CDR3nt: TGCGCCAGCAGCTTGGACACTAGCGGGTACAATGAGCAGTTCTTC; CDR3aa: CASSLDTSGYNEQFF
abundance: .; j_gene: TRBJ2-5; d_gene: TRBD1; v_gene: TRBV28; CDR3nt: TGTGCCAGCACCGAACAGGGGGCATCAGAGACCCAGTACTTC; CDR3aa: CASTEQGASETQYF
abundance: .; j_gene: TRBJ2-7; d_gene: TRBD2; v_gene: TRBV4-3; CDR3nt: TGCGCCAGCAGCCAACTAGCGGGGGGTTCCTACGAGCAGTACTTC; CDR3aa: CASSQLAGGSYEQYF
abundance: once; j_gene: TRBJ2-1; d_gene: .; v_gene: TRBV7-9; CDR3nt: TGTGCCAGCAGCCCCACTAGCCTCTTTGGGGGTGAGCAGTTCTTC; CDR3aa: CASSPTSLFGGEQFF
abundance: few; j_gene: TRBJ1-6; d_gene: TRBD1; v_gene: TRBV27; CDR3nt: TGTGCCAGCAGCCGAGGACAGGGGCTTAATTCACCCCTCCACTTT; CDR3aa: CASSRGQGLNSPLHF
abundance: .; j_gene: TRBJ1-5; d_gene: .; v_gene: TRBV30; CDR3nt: TGTGCCTGGAGTGTAGGTACAGTAAATCAGCCCCAGCATTTT; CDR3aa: CAWSVGTVNQPQHF